This T cell receptor (beta chain) was observed in a study of response to subunit inactivated influenza vaccine. Study conclusions and caveats: The authors put forward the suggestion that each seasonal influenza vaccination may bring in only a limited number of new T cells.

TCRdb redid the calling of the RT-PCR reads with MiXCR, one entry per CDR3 protein. Here the sample spans hundreds of thousands of distinct CDR3 sequences, 11% to 15% being singletons. A few counts support this clonotype. As yet, its antigen is unknown. The CDR3 spans 13 residues. Per the germline V gene, CDR1 is ENHRY and CDR2 is SYGVKD. The V gene lost 3 bases and the J gene lost 5 bases, with 8 bases spanning the gap. The chain combines TRBV10-3 with TRBJ1-5; D not resolved. The source was PBMCs from blood, collected 14 days before vaccination. The receptor was derived from a man aged 45-65 years who received an inactivated influenza vaccine. This chain's CDR3 is CAISDLSDQPQHF. CDR3 DNA: TGTGCCATCAGTGACTTATCCGATCAGCCCCAGCATTTT.